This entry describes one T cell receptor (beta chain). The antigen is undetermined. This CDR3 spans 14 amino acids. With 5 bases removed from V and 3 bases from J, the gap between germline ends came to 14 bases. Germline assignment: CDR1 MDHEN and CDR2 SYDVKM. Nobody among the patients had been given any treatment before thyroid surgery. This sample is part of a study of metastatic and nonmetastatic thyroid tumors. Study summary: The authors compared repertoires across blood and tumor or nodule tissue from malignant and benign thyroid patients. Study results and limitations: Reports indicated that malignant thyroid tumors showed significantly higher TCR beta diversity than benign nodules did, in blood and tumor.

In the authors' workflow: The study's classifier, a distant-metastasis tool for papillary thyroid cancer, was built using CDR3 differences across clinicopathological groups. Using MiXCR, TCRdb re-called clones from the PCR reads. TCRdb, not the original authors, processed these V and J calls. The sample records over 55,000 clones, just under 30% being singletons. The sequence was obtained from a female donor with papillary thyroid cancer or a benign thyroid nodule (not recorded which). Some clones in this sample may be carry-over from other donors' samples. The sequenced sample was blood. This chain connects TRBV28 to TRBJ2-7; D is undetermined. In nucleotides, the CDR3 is TGTGCCAGCAGTCCATCTAGTGGGAACTACGAGCAGTACTTC. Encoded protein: CASSPSSGNYEQYF.